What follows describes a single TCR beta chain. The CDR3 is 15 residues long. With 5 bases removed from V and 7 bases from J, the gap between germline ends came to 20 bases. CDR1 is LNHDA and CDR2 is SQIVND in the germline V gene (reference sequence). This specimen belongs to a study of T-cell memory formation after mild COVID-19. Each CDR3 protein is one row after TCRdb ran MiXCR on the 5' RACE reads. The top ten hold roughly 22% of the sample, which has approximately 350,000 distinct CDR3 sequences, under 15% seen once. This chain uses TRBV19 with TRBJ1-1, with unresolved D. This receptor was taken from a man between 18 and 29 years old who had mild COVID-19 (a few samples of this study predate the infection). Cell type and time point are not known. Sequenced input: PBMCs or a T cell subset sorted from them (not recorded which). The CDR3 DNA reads TGTGCCAGTAGTCTCGATGAGACTGAGACCTTTGAAGCTTTCTTT. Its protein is CASSLDETETFEAFF.